A selection of T cell receptor beta chains follows, all from one sample in a study of cytomegalovirus exposure and HLA in healthy donors. The method was immunoSEQ multiplex PCR; TCRdb's version includes in-frame clones alone and lacks a portion of them. The sample table sets out over 100,000 clones. The sample taken for sequencing was PBMCs. The receptors here all came from a woman aged 40 to 50 in good health and CMV-seropositive. Each CDR3 is given with its conserved first and last residue. Each record gives: V gene, D gene, J gene, CDR3 protein, CDR3 DNA. The D gene is left open where the match is weak.

V: TRBV19
D: TRBD1
J: TRBJ1-2
CDR3: CASSTRLRGPYGYTF
DNA: TGTGCCAGTAGTACCCGACTCAGGGGGCCCTATGGCTACACCTTC

V: TRBV28
D: -
J: TRBJ2-3
CDR3: CASSGGGSTDTQYF
DNA: TGTGCCAGCAGTGGGGGGGGCAGCACAGATACGCAGTATTTT

V: TRBV9
D: -
J: TRBJ2-3
CDR3: CASSVVSIGDTQYF
DNA: TGTGCCAGCAGCGTGGTTTCTATTGGAGATACGCAGTATTTT

V: TRBV27
D: -
J: TRBJ2-6
CDR3: CASSFGGAAGANVLTF
DNA: TGTGCCAGCAGTTTTGGTGGCGCGGCTGGGGCCAACGTCCTGACTTTC

V: TRBV29-1
D: TRBD2
J: TRBJ2-7
CDR3: CSAAPSGSSYEQYF
DNA: TGCAGCGCTGCCCCTAGCGGGAGTTCCTACGAGCAGTACTTC

V: TRBV18
D: -
J: TRBJ1-4
CDR3: CASSPNPAFNEKLFF
DNA: TGTGCCAGCTCACCTAATCCAGCGTTCAATGAAAAACTGTTTTTT

V: TRBV6-1
D: TRBD1
J: TRBJ2-2
CDR3: CASTRQGEITGELFF
DNA: TGTGCCAGCACAAGACAGGGGGAAATCACCGGGGAGCTGTTTTTT

V: TRBV7-3
D: TRBD1
J: TRBJ2-5
CDR3: CASSQEQGLTQYF
DNA: TGTGCCAGCAGCCAAGAACAGGGGTTGACCCAGTACTTC

V: TRBV29-1
D: TRBD2
J: TRBJ2-3
CDR3: CSVPGLAGDSTDTQYF
DNA: TGCAGCGTTCCCGGACTAGCGGGAGACAGCACAGATACGCAGTATTTT

V: TRBV27
D: -
J: TRBJ1-1
CDR3: CASRPSDRNTEAFF
DNA: TGTGCCAGCAGGCCCTCGGACAGGAACACTGAAGCTTTCTTT

V: TRBV5-1
D: TRBD1
J: TRBJ2-7
CDR3: CASSPGQVSYEQYF
DNA: TGCGCCAGCAGCCCCGGACAGGTCTCCTACGAGCAGTACTTC

V: TRBV7-2
D: -
J: TRBJ1-2
CDR3: CASSFTGFYGYTF
DNA: TGTGCCAGCAGCTTTACAGGGTTCTATGGCTACACCTTC